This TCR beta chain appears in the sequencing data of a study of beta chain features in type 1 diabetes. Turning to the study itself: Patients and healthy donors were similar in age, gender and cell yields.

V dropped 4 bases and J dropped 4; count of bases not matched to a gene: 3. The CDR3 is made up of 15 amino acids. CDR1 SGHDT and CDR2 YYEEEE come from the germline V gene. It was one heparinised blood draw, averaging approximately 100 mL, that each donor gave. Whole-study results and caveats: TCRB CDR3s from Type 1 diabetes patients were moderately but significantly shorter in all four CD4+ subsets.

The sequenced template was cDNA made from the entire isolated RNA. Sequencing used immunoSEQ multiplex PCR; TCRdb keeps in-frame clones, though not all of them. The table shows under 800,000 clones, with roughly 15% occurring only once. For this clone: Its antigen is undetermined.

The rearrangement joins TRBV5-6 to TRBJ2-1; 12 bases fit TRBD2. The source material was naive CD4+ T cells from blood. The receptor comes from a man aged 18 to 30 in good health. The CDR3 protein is CASSRGLAGYNEQFF. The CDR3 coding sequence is TGTGCCAGCAGCCGCGGACTAGCGGGATACAATGAGCAGTTCTTC.